What follows are 11 T cell receptor beta chains derived from one specimen sequenced in a study of monozygotic twins with inflammatory bowel disease. From the 5' RACE reads, TCRdb lists one entry per CDR3 protein and no DNA. The sample data list approximately 330,000 distinct CDR3 sequences. Sample: blood. The receptors here all came from a human donor with ulcerative colitis or Crohn's disease, or a healthy co-twin of an affected twin (not recorded which).

The chain uses TRBV5-1 and TRBJ2-3; TCRdb's assignment of TRBD1 cannot be checked, as there is no DNA. The germline V gene encodes CDR1 SGHRS and CDR2 YFSETQ. This CDR3 spans 15 amino acids. The CDR3 loop reads CASSLGDRGGDTQYF.

The chain is built from TRBV5-1 and TRBJ1-5. CDR3 length: 13 residues. Per the germline V gene, CDR1 is SGHRS and CDR2 is YFSETQ. CDR3 sequence reads: CASSSVGNQPQHF. Combining the CDR3 with reference TRBV5-1 and TRBJ1-5 gives the whole variable domain KAGVTQTPRYLIKTRGQQVTLSCSPISGHRSVSWYQQTPGQGLQFLFEYFSETQRNKGNFPGRFSGRQFSNSRSEMNVSTLELGDSALYLCASSSVGNQPQHFGDGTRLSIL.

The CDR3 is CSARSTSGLRYNEQFF. The rearrangement uses TRBV20-1 and TRBJ2-1; lacking DNA, the TRBD2 call made by TCRdb goes unchecked. The CDR3 has 16 residues. Germline loops: CDR1 DFQATT, CDR2 SNEGSKA (reference sequence).

This sequence joins TRBV5-1 and TRBJ2-7; TCRdb's D call of TRBD1 is untestable without DNA. The germline gives CDR1 SGHRS, CDR2 YFSETQ. The CDR3 consists of 14 residues. CDR3: CASSSTGTAYEQYF.

The genes are TRBV20-1 and TRBJ2-5; TCRdb gives TRBD2 as the D gene, but with no DNA this cannot be confirmed. The germline gives CDR1 DFQATT, CDR2 SNEGSKA (reference sequence). There are 14 residues in the CDR3. The CDR3 is CSASLLAGGETQYF.

This chain joins TRBV20-1 and TRBJ2-1; the D gene TCRdb calls, TRBD2, cannot be checked with no DNA. The CDR3 loop spans 16 amino acids. The germline gives CDR1 DFQATT, CDR2 SNEGSKA (reference sequence). The CDR3 reads CSARDTSGASLIEQFF.

The CDR3 spells CAVIRSSEQYF. The chain recombines TRBV10-1 with TRBJ2-7; the D call from TCRdb, TRBD2, cannot be confirmed without DNA. Germline V gene sequence: CDR1 WNHNN, CDR2 SYGVQD (reference sequence). This CDR3 region has 11 residues.

The V and J genes are TRBV5-1 and TRBJ1-2. From germline, CDR1 is SGHRS and CDR2 YFSETQ. The CDR3 contains 14 residues. CDR3: CASSLTSSNYGYTF.

CDR3 sequence reads: CALPLPGDYGYTF. J is TRBJ1-2 and V is TRBV30; the D call from TCRdb, TRBD1, cannot be confirmed without DNA. The germline CDR1 and CDR2 sequences are GTSNPN and SVGIG (reference sequence). The CDR3 runs to 13 residues.

The chain is built from TRBV7-3 and TRBJ2-7; the D call from TCRdb, TRBD1, cannot be confirmed without DNA. The CDR3 is 13 amino acids. Germline V gene sequence: CDR1 SGHTA, CDR2 FQGTGA. The CDR3 region is CASSPNGGYEQYF. The full variable domain, in which reference TRBV7-3 and TRBJ2-7 provide the parts outside the CDR3, is GAGVSQTPSNKVTEKGKYVELRCDPISGHTALYWYRQSLGQGPEFLIYFQGTGAADDSGLPNDRFFAVRPEGSVSTLKIQRTERGDSAVYLCASSPNGGYEQYFGPGTRLTVT.

The gene calls are TRBV4-1 and TRBJ1-4; TCRdb indicates TRBD1, and absent DNA this call remains unverified. This CDR3 region has 14 residues. Germline CDR1 is MGHRA and CDR2 is YSYEKL. The CDR3 here is CASSQERANEKLFF.